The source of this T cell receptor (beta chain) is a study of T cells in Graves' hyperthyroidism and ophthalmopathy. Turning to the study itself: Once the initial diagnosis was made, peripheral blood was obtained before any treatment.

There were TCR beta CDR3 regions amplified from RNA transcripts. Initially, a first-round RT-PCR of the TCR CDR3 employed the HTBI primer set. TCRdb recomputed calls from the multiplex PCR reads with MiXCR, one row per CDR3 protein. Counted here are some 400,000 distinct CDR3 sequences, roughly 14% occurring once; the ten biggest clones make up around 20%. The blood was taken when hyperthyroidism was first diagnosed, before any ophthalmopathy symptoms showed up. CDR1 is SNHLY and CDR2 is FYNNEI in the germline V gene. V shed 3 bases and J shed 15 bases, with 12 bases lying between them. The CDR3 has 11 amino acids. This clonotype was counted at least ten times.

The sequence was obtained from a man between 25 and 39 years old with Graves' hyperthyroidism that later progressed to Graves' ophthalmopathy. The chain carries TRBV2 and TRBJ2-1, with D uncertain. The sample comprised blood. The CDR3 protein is CASSEFSEPFF. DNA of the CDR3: TGTGCCAGCAGTGAGTTCAGTGAACCGTTCTTC.